These 5 T cell receptor beta chains came from one sample sequenced in a study of vaccination and CD4 T cells after COVID-19. Treatment reported: approximately nine-day PBMC culture with coronavirus spike peptide pools or control peptides (ViraFEST assay). The Oncomine TCR Beta short-read assay sequenced DNA from cultured CD4+ T cells. In TCRdb, the PCR reads were re-called with MiXCR into one record per CDR3 protein. Of approximately 15,000 distinct CDR3 sequences listed, roughly 43% were seen once; the top ten hold 5.6%. These receptors lack a known antigen. Material: CD4+ T cells from blood, cultured in vitro, obtained before SARS-CoV-2 vaccination. These receptors were taken from a human donor who had recovered from COVID-19.

This clonotype was seen a handful of times. The V call is TRBV6-1, the J call TRBJ2-1; TRBD2 agrees at 8 bases. Germline values: CDR1 MNHNS, CDR2 SASEGT. V was clipped by 2 bases and J by 5 bases; unmatched bases: 14. The CDR3 runs 18 residues. CDR3 nucleotides: TGTGCCAGCAGTGAATCGGTACTTGTAGGACTAGCAGACAATGAGCAGTTCTTC. Protein product: CASSESVLVGLADNEQFF.

The chain uses TRBV30 and TRBJ1-1, with D tentatively TRBD1 (6 bases). CDR3 length: 13 residues. Germline CDR1 GTSNPN, CDR2 SVGIG (reference sequence). The V and J ends lost 4 bases and 11 bases respectively, with 20 bases between them. The CDR3, as DNA: TGTGCCTGGAAAGAGGAGAGGGACAAGCATGCTTTCTTT. Its translation: CAWKEERDKHAFF.

In this sample, this clonotype turned up a few times. The CDR3 region is CSATGRKDQPQHF. The DNA for the CDR3 is TGCAGTGCTACGGGGCGAAAGGATCAGCCCCAGCATTTT. V is TRBV20-1 and J is TRBJ1-5; tentative D call: TRBD1 (5 bases). Germline CDR1 reads DFQATT; CDR2 reads SNEGSKA (reference sequence). The ends were cut back, 4 bases at V and 5 bases at J, with 12 bases in the middle. This CDR3 has 13 residues.

This clonotype was observed a handful of times. The gene calls are TRBV7-6 and TRBJ2-6; the D is unclear. CDR1 is SGHVS and CDR2 is FNYEAQ in the germline V gene. The CDR3 is 16 amino acids. Trimming removed 3 bases from V and 0 bases from J, with 9 bases in between. The CDR3 here is CASSFQRSSGANVLTF. CDR3 DNA: TGTGCCAGCAGCTTCCAAAGGAGCTCTGGGGCCAACGTCCTGACTTTC.

This chain connects TRBV19 to TRBJ1-2; 12 positions agree with TRBD1. Trimming cost V 8 bases and J 4 bases; bases outside gene matches: 11. The CDR3 spans 16 residues. Germline CDR1 LNHDA, CDR2 SQIVND (reference sequence). The CDR3 bases are TGTGCCAGTTCGGGACAGGGGGCGCGTTTTGGCTATGGCTACACCTTC. This codes for CASSGQGARFGYGYTF. Together with reference TRBV19 and TRBJ1-2, the CDR3 gives the full variable domain: DGGITQSPKYLFRKEGQNVTLSCEQNLNHDAMYWYRQDPGQGLRLIYYSQIVNDFQKGDIAEGYSVSREKKESFPLTVTSAQKNPTAFYLCASSGQGARFGYGYTFGSGTRLTVV.